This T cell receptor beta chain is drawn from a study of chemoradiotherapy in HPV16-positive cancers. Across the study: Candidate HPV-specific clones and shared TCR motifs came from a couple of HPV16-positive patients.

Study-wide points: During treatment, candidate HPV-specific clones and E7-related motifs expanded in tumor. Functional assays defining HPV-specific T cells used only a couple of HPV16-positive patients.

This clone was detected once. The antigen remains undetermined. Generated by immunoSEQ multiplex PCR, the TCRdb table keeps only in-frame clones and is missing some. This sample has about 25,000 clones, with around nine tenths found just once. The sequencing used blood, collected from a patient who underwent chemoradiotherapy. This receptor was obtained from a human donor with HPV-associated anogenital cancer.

The CDR3 DNA sequence: TGTGCCAGCAGCCGACTAGCGGAGTTCTCCTACGAGCAGTACTTC. The encoded protein is CASSRLAEFSYEQYF. The chain couples TRBV4-2 to TRBJ2-7, with TRBD2 matching over 9 bases. The CDR3 is 15 amino acids. V gave up 4 bases and J gave up 0 bases; unmatched junction bases: 4. Germline CDR1 is LGHNA and CDR2 is YNFKEQ.